A single sample gave rise to the 20 T cell receptor beta chains below, sequenced in a study of cytomegalovirus exposure and HLA in healthy donors. 13 Jbeta primers and 60 Vbeta primers were used for the PCR. Clones were sequenced by immunoSEQ multiplex PCR, and TCRdb holds only the in-frame ones, with some missing. The profile shows fewer than 200,000 clones, about 64% of them singletons. The material sequenced was PBMCs. The receptor set was obtained from a man aged 50-60 years in good health and CMV-seronegative.

The chain uses TRBV7-2 and TRBJ1-5; TRBD1 matches at 7 bases. The CDR3 is 20 residues long. Germline trimming cut 0 bases from V and 0 bases from J; bases unmatched to any gene: 14. Germline assignment: CDR1 SGHTA and CDR2 FQGNSA. The CDR3 DNA follows: TGTGCCAGCAGCTTAGCCCACGGTCGGACAGGCCATTATAGCAATCAGCCCCAGCATTTT. Residues: CASSLAHGRTGHYSNQPQHF.

This chain joins TRBV18 and TRBJ2-6; 9 bases match TRBD1. V dropped 3 bases and J dropped 0; count of bases not matched to a gene: 9. The CDR3 is made up of 19 amino acids. The germline CDR1 and CDR2 sequences are KGHSH and LQKENI. Written as DNA, the CDR3 is TGTGCCAGCTCACCCCTGTCGGGACAGGGCCTCTCTGGGGCCAACGTCCTGACTTTC. Amino acid sequence: CASSPLSGQGLSGANVLTF.

The chain has TRBV7-2 and TRBJ1-3; 7 bases are a match to TRBD1. This CDR3 spans 17 amino acids. V lost 5 bases and J lost 2; bases outside the gene matches: 12. The germline gives CDR1 SGHTA, CDR2 FQGNSA. CDR3 bases: TGTGCCAGCAGCCCCCCCGCTGGAAGGGGGCCTGGAAACACCATATATTTT. Its translation: CASSPPAGRGPGNTIYF.

This clone is a singleton in its sample. The CDR3 region has the DNA TGTGCCAGCAGCTTAATGGCGGGGGTTGGGGCCAACGTCCTGACTTTC. Protein: CASSLMAGVGANVLTF. The rearrangement links TRBV7-3 to TRBJ2-6; 7 bases match TRBD2. In germline, CDR1 is SGHTA, CDR2 FQGTGA. The ends lost 1 base at V and 3 bases at J; junction bases unmatched: 3. This CDR3 has 16 amino acids.

J is TRBJ2-7 and V is TRBV28; a possible D gene is TRBD1 (6 bases). The V end was cut by 5 bases, the J end by 2 bases, with 13 bases between. From germline, CDR1 is MDHEN and CDR2 SYDVKM. The CDR3 extends over 14 amino acids. CDR3 residues: CASSSAGTPYEQYF. The CDR3 DNA follows: TGTGCCAGCAGTAGTGCCGGGACACCCTACGAGCAGTACTTC.

The chain employs TRBV5-1 and TRBJ2-1, with 7 bases aligning to TRBD1. The ends lost 0 bases at V and 2 bases at J; junction bases unmatched: 2. CDR1 is SGHRS, CDR2 YFSETQ, per germline. The CDR3 extends over 15 amino acids. CDR3 amino acids: CASSLGTGAYNEQFF. In nucleotides, the CDR3 is TGCGCCAGCAGCTTGGGGACAGGAGCCTACAATGAGCAGTTCTTC. Full variable domain (remainder filled in from reference TRBV5-1 and TRBJ2-1): KAGVTQTPRYLIKTRGQQVTLSCSPISGHRSVSWYQQTPGQGLQFLFEYFSETQRNKGNFPGRFSGRQFSNSRSEMNVSTLELGDSALYLCASSLGTGAYNEQFFGPGTRLTVL.

The rearrangement links TRBV27 to TRBJ1-3; weak D call: TRBD1 (5 bases). Germline loops: CDR1 MNHEY, CDR2 SMNVEV (reference sequence). This CDR3 contains 16 residues. V lost 2 bases, J lost 0 bases, and 11 bases lay in between. The CDR3 DNA reads TGTGCCAGCAGTTTAAGGGGCCCTTACTCTGGAAACACCATATATTTT. It codes for CASSLRGPYSGNTIYF.

The CDR3 nucleotides are TGTGCCAGCAGAGTCCGGGACAGTCACTATGGCTACACCTTC. Translated: CASRVRDSHYGYTF. The chain combines TRBV6-6 with TRBJ1-2; 7 positions match TRBD1. CDR3 length equals 14 residues. Germline CDR1 and CDR2: MNHNY and SVGAGI (reference sequence). The V segment lost 6 bases and the J segment 3 bases; nucleotides outside the gene matches: 7.

This clone was observed a few times. CDR3 in amino acids: CASSLSGGADEQFF. In DNA, the CDR3 is TGTGCCAGCAGCTTGAGCGGGGGGGCTGATGAGCAGTTCTTC. The chain employs TRBV7-6 and TRBJ2-1, with TRBD2 identical over 10 bases. The CDR3 covers 14 residues. Germline V gene sequence: CDR1 SGHVS, CDR2 FNYEAQ. Unmatched junction bases numbered 4, after V lost 3 bases and J lost 8 bases.

The J gene is TRBJ2-1, the V gene TRBV28, with TRBD2 matching over 11 bases. This CDR3 contains 15 residues. Looked up from germline, CDR1 is MDHEN and CDR2 is SYDVKM. With 7 bases clipped from V and 3 bases from J, the junction kept 5 bases outside the gene matches. CDR3 in DNA: TGTGCCAGCACCGCTAGCGGGGGGCACTACAATGAGCAGTTCTTC. It encodes CASTASGGHYNEQFF.

This rearrangement joins TRBV28 to TRBJ2-1; 10 bases map to TRBD2. The CDR3 contains 19 residues. Per the germline V gene, CDR1 is MDHEN and CDR2 is SYDVKM. The V segment lost 5 bases and the J segment 0 bases; nucleotides outside the gene matches: 13. For the CDR3, the DNA is TGTGCCAGCAGTGCTTCACCCACTCTAGCGGGGGTCTCCTACAATGAGCAGTTCTTC. It translates to CASSASPTLAGVSYNEQFF.

The chain is built from TRBV9 and TRBJ2-3; a possible D gene is TRBD1 (5 bases). Trimming left V 0 bases short and J 0 bases short, with 5 bases between. This CDR3 comprises 14 residues. CDR1 SGDLS and CDR2 YYNGEE come from the germline V gene. The DNA for the CDR3 is TGTGCCAGCAGCGTAGGACAGAGCACAGATACGCAGTATTTT. It encodes CASSVGQSTDTQYF.

The chain is built from TRBV7-8 and TRBJ1-1; 9 nucleotides line up with TRBD1. Germline CDR1 and CDR2: SGHVS and FQNEAQ. The CDR3 covers 16 residues. The junction had 7 bases not matched to a gene; V was cut back by 2 bases and J by 3 bases. The CDR3 loop is CASSLPRTGVYTEAFF. DNA for the CDR3: TGTGCCAGCAGCTTACCGAGGACAGGGGTTTACACTGAAGCTTTCTTT. Full variable domain (remainder filled in from reference TRBV7-8 and TRBJ1-1): GAGVSQSPRYKVAKRGQDVALRCDPISGHVSLFWYQQALGQGPEFLTYFQNEAQLDKSGLPSDRFFAERPEGSVSTLKIQRTQQEDSAVYLCASSLPRTGVYTEAFFGQGTRLTVV.

The V gene is TRBV4-1, the J gene TRBJ1-5, with D perhaps matching TRBD1 (5 bases). Looked up from germline, CDR1 is MGHRA and CDR2 is YSYEKL. The V gene lost 1 base and the J gene lost 2 bases, with 12 bases spanning the gap. The CDR3 totals 16 residues. The CDR3 protein is CASSQVPTVRNQPQHF. The CDR3 nucleotides read TGCGCCAGCAGCCAAGTGCCGACAGTGCGCAATCAGCCCCAGCATTTT.

This CDR3 is CASSRGAGQANTGELFF. The CDR3 DNA follows: TGTGCCAGCAGTCGGGGGGCGGGACAGGCTAACACCGGGGAGCTGTTTTTT. This rearrangement joins TRBV28 to TRBJ2-2, with D tentatively TRBD1 (8 bases). V was clipped by 5 bases and J by 2 bases, with 18 bases between them. This CDR3 contains 17 residues. Germline CDR1 and CDR2: MDHEN and SYDVKM.

This chain links TRBV7-8 with TRBJ2-1; 9 bases are shared with TRBD1. V lost 1 base and J lost 10; bases outside the gene matches: 5. CDR1 SGHVS and CDR2 FQNEAQ come from the germline V gene. The CDR3 covers 14 residues. CDR3 sequence: CASSLGGTGWEQFF. The DNA of the CDR3 is TGTGCCAGCAGCTTAGGAGGGACAGGGTGGGAGCAGTTCTTC.

This clone has just a few counts. V gene TRBV28 combines with J gene TRBJ1-5, with a tentative D call TRBD1 (5 bases). V was clipped by 4 bases and J by 7 bases, with 8 bases between them. CDR1 is MDHEN and CDR2 is SYDVKM in the germline V gene. CDR3 length: 12 residues. The CDR3 DNA reads TGTGCCAGCAGTTCGGGGGGACAGCCCCAGCATTTT. Its protein product is CASSSGGQPQHF.

The rearrangement links TRBV7-8 to TRBJ1-2; 8 bases are a match to TRBD1. The V and J ends lost 3 bases and 2 bases, in that order; junction bases with no gene match: 2. This CDR3 has 14 residues. In germline, CDR1 is SGHVS, CDR2 FQNEAQ. CDR3 residues: CASSFRTGNYGYTF. The CDR3 nucleotides read TGTGCCAGCAGCTTTAGGACAGGGAACTATGGCTACACCTTC.

As regards this clone: Germline is not matched at one junction end, which may reflect a read error. The DNA for the CDR3 is TGTGCCAGCGGCTTTACAGGTTTGAATGAAAAACTGTTTTTT. Translation gives CASGFTGLNEKLFF. This chain uses TRBV7-2 with TRBJ1-4, with D possibly being TRBD1 (5 bases). Germline V gene data show CDR1 as SGHTA and CDR2 as FQGNSA. The CDR3 runs 14 residues.

The chain links TRBV25-1 to TRBJ2-3, with 11 bases fitting TRBD2. V dropped 7 bases and J dropped 2; count of bases not matched to a gene: 2. The germline gives CDR1 MGHDK, CDR2 SYGVNS. The CDR3 totals 14 residues. The CDR3 bases are TGTGCCAGCAAACTAGCGGGGGACACAGATACGCAGTATTTT. Its protein is CASKLAGDTDTQYF.